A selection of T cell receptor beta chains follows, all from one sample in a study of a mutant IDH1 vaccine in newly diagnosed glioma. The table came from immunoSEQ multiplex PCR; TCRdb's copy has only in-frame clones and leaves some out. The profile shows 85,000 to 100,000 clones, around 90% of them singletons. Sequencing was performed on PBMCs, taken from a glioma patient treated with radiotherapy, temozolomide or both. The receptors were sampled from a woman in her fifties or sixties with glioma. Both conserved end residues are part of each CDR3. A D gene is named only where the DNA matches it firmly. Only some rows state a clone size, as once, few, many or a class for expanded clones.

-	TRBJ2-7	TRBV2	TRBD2	TGTGCCAGCATATACTTAGCGGGAGTATCGACCGAGCAGTACTTC	CASIYLAGVSTEQYF
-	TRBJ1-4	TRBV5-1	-	TGCGCCAGCAGGAAATCCGAGGACGGGAAACTGTTTTTT	CASRKSEDGKLFF
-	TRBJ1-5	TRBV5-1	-	TGCGCCAGCAGCTTGGAGGGTGGCAATCAGCCCCAGCATTTT	CASSLEGGNQPQHF
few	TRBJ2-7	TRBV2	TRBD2	TGTGCCAGCACCGGGACTAGCGGGAGGTCCTCCTACGAGCAGTACTTC	CASTGTSGRSSYEQYF
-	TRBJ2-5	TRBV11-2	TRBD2	TGTGCCAGCAGCCCCCGAACTAGCGGACGGCAAGAGACCCAGTACTTC	CASSPRTSGRQETQYF
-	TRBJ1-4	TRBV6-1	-	TGTGCCAGCAGTGAGGGACAAGGGGCTCGTTTT	CASSEGQGARF
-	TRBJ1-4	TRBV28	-	TGTGCCAGCACCTACGGGGGGCCGGGGGAAAAACTGTTTTTT	CASTYGGPGEKLFF
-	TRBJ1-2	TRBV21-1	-	TGTGCCAGCAGCAAATTAACGTCGGCAGCTAACTATGGCTACACCTTC	CASSKLTSAANYGYTF
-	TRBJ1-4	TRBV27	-	TGTGCCAGCAGTGCGAGACAACCAGCAACTAATGAAAAACTGTTTTTT	CASSARQPATNEKLFF
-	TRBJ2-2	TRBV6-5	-	TGTGCCAGCGGTTGGGGGGCCCTCACCGGGGAGCTGTTTTTT	CASGWGALTGELFF
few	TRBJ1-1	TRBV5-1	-	TGCGCCAGCAGCTCCTCTAGCGGGAGGAACCCCCCCGGAGCTTTCTTT	CASSSSSGRNPPGAFF
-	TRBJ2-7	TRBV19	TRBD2	TGTGCCAGTACCCCCCGCGGGACTAGCGGGAGTTACGAGCAGTACTTC	CASTPRGTSGSYEQYF